The rows below give T cell receptor beta chains drawn from one sample of a study of radiation and T cells in renal cell carcinoma. This table comes from immunoSEQ multiplex PCR, and its TCRdb copy is limited to in-frame clones, with some not included. The sample gives some 130,000 clones, 75% to 85% of which show up once; approximately 1.9% is in the top ten. Source: blood, taken from a patient whose treatment included radiotherapy and nephrectomy. Receptor source: a woman between 55 and 75 years old with renal cell carcinoma. The conserved cysteine and the conserved F or W are not part of the CDR3 here. Clone sizes are given selectively: once, few, many, or a class where the clone is expanded.

v_gene: TRBV7-2; j_gene: TRBJ2-2; abundance: NA; len: 12; CDR3aa: ASSLGGNTGELF
v_gene: TRBV19; j_gene: TRBJ1-4; abundance: NA; len: 10; CDR3aa: ASSMAVEKLF
v_gene: TRBV6-5; j_gene: TRBJ2-5; abundance: NA; len: 11; CDR3aa: ASSRQGRETQY
v_gene: TRBV7-9; j_gene: TRBJ2-1; abundance: NA; len: 13; CDR3aa: ASSQSSGLNNEQF
v_gene: TRBV5-1; j_gene: TRBJ1-3; abundance: NA; len: 13; CDR3aa: ASSVDAGSGNTIY
v_gene: TRBV19; j_gene: TRBJ2-6; abundance: NA; len: 12; CDR3aa: ASSIPGGANVLT
v_gene: TRBV4-2; j_gene: TRBJ2-2; abundance: NA; len: 13; CDR3aa: ASSQAGLNTGELF
v_gene: TRBV29-1; j_gene: TRBJ2-7; abundance: NA; len: 10; CDR3aa: SVGDSYYEQY
v_gene: TRBV19; j_gene: TRBJ2-1; abundance: NA; len: 11; CDR3aa: ASTGLSYNEQF
v_gene: TRBV11-2; j_gene: TRBJ1-5; abundance: NA; len: 13; CDR3aa: ASSLGGFSNQPQH
v_gene: TRBV10-3; j_gene: TRBJ2-3; abundance: NA; len: 10; CDR3aa: ASGAGTDTQY
v_gene: TRBV27; j_gene: TRBJ1-4; abundance: NA; len: 14; CDR3aa: ASSYRLGGAGEKLF
v_gene: TRBV6-4; j_gene: TRBJ1-1; abundance: few; len: 11; CDR3aa: ATRDRENTEAF
v_gene: TRBV6-1; j_gene: TRBJ2-7; abundance: NA; len: 13; CDR3aa: ASSPSNGRADGQY
v_gene: TRBV2; j_gene: TRBJ1-1; abundance: NA; len: 11; CDR3aa: ASGSGVNTEAF
v_gene: TRBV7-3; j_gene: TRBJ2-7; abundance: NA; len: 14; CDR3aa: ASSLTGDASTYEQY
v_gene: TRBV2; j_gene: TRBJ2-3; abundance: NA; len: 15; CDR3aa: ASTRDADRETLPTQY
v_gene: TRBV7-9; j_gene: TRBJ2-2; abundance: NA; len: 13; CDR3aa: ASRAHGVHTGELF
v_gene: TRBV30; j_gene: TRBJ1-1; abundance: once; len: 11; CDR3aa: AWSRGGGTEAF
v_gene: TRBV7-9; j_gene: TRBJ2-4; abundance: NA; len: 10; CDR3aa: ASSLDANIQY
v_gene: TRBV18; j_gene: TRBJ2-3; abundance: NA; len: 9; CDR3aa: ASSSRDTQY
v_gene: TRBV7-9; j_gene: TRBJ1-2; abundance: NA; len: 12; CDR3aa: ASSSGANTYGYT
v_gene: TRBV5-6; j_gene: TRBJ2-3; abundance: NA; len: 11; CDR3aa: ASSLAPTDTQY
v_gene: TRBV4-1; j_gene: TRBJ2-4; abundance: NA; len: 12; CDR3aa: ASSQDSRIDIQY
v_gene: TRBV19; j_gene: TRBJ1-3; abundance: NA; len: 12; CDR3aa: ASTGGDSGNTIY
v_gene: TRBV5-1; j_gene: TRBJ1-1; abundance: NA; len: 12; CDR3aa: ASSFDGPNTEAF
v_gene: TRBV7-3; j_gene: TRBJ1-2; abundance: NA; len: 13; CDR3aa: ASSPGTGGDYGYT
v_gene: TRBV9; j_gene: TRBJ2-1; abundance: NA; len: 11; CDR3aa: ASSSRDSNEQF
v_gene: TRBV7-2; j_gene: TRBJ1-5; abundance: few; len: 11; CDR3aa: ASSRTEYQPQH
v_gene: TRBV6-1; j_gene: TRBJ1-5; abundance: few; len: 9; CDR3aa: ASSDNQPQH
v_gene: TRBV27; j_gene: TRBJ2-7; abundance: NA; len: 13; CDR3aa: ASSSPSGGTHEQY
v_gene: TRBV2; j_gene: TRBJ1-1; abundance: NA; len: 13; CDR3aa: ASSEARGRNTEAF
v_gene: TRBV7-6; j_gene: TRBJ2-2; abundance: NA; len: 15; CDR3aa: ASSGSPRTANTGELF
v_gene: TRBV7-9; j_gene: TRBJ2-3; abundance: few; len: 13; CDR3aa: ASSPRTGKADTQY
v_gene: TRBV4-1; j_gene: TRBJ1-2; abundance: NA; len: 17; CDR3aa: ASSQDPGALPLTNYGYT
v_gene: TRBV9; j_gene: TRBJ2-7; abundance: few; len: 13; CDR3aa: ASSVDAGTNYEQY
v_gene: TRBV29-1; j_gene: TRBJ2-6; abundance: NA; len: 11; CDR3aa: SVAVSGANVLT
v_gene: TRBV7-9; j_gene: TRBJ2-3; abundance: NA; len: 12; CDR3aa: ASMYGLGTDTQY
v_gene: TRBV6-5; j_gene: TRBJ2-3; abundance: once; len: 12; CDR3aa: ASSPRRGTDTQY
v_gene: TRBV29-1; j_gene: TRBJ1-5; abundance: NA; len: 11; CDR3aa: SVAEGGAQPQH
v_gene: TRBV9; j_gene: TRBJ2-3; abundance: NA; len: 12; CDR3aa: ASTPGLATDTQY
v_gene: TRBV11-2; j_gene: TRBJ2-7; abundance: few; len: 13; CDR3aa: ASSTRQGISNEQY
v_gene: TRBV6-6; j_gene: TRBJ1-1; abundance: NA; len: 12; CDR3aa: ASRKVSMNTEAF
v_gene: TRBV2; j_gene: TRBJ2-1; abundance: NA; len: 12; CDR3aa: ASSDGGALHEQF
v_gene: TRBV29-1; j_gene: TRBJ1-5; abundance: NA; len: 12; CDR3aa: SVAPGSGGQPQH
v_gene: TRBV6-5; j_gene: TRBJ1-1; abundance: many; len: 12; CDR3aa: ASSYRAENTEAF